The rows below give T cell receptor beta chains drawn from one sample of a study of response to subunit inactivated influenza vaccine. TCRdb itself ran the RT-PCR reads through MiXCR, one entry per CDR3 protein. The sample holds 450,000 to 500,000 distinct CDR3 sequences; approximately 11% are singletons and the top ten take 10% to 15%. Specimen: PBMCs from blood, collected more than 35 days after vaccination. These receptors came from a man in his fifties who received an inactivated influenza vaccine. Both conserved end residues are part of each CDR3. A D gene is named only where the DNA matches it firmly.

-,TRBV5-1,CASSLMELFF
TRBD1,TRBV30,CAWMTGGTEAFF
-,TRBV12-3/TRBV12-4,CASSRGVPSYEQYF
TRBD2,TRBV20-1,CSASFLAGGTDTQYF
-,TRBV27,CASSLGGLNIQYF
-,TRBV12-3/TRBV12-4,CASSLEGWGYGYTF
-,TRBV5-1,CASSLGSGVNYGYTF
TRBD2,TRBV12-3/TRBV12-4,CASSHGGDEQYF
-,TRBV27,CASSLSRQPTEQFF
TRBD1,TRBV20-1,CSARDGGRGQAEAFF
-,TRBV7-2,CASSSSPQTGGEAFF
-,TRBV20-1,CSARPLLLNNEQFF
-,TRBV6-2/TRBV6-3,CASRNRIASDTQYF
TRBD1,TRBV5-1,CASSIAGTGSNEQFF
TRBD1,TRBV29-1,CSVEVTGYEQYF
-,TRBV6-1,CASSPQASISGANVLTF
-,TRBV11-2,CASSTIRDFAPMRETQYF
-,TRBV20-1,CSARTGHNNSPLHF
-,TRBV5-1,CASRTQRGPNTEAFF
-,TRBV6-2/TRBV6-3,CASSRGQRPYEQYF
TRBD2,TRBV7-2,CASNSAGGTYQETQYF
-,TRBV28,CASTRQGTNTGELFF
TRBD2,TRBV7-2,CASSLERGSSYEQYF
TRBD1,TRBV29-1,CSVETGDGKNIQYF
-,TRBV11-2,CASSFRGGGANNSPLHF
-,TRBV27,CASSFGRGDQPQHF
-,TRBV20-1,CSARTTGSYGYTF
-,TRBV12-3/TRBV12-4,CASSFLSSGPQGYTF
-,TRBV29-1,CSVIFHGNTGELFF
-,TRBV21-1,CASMLGRGLYEQYF
-,TRBV4-1,CASSQVDRGQPQHF